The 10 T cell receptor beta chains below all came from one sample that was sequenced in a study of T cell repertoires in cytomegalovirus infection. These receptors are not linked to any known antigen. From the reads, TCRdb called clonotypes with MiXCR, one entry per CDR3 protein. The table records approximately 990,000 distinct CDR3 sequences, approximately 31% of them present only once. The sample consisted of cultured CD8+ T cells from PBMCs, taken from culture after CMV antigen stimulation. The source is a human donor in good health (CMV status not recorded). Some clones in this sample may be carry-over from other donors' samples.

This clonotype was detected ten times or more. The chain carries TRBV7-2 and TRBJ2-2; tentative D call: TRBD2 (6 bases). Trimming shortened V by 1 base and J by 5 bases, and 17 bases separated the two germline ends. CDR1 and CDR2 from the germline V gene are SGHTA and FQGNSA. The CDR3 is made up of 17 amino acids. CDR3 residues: CASSLVGGSGGTGELFF. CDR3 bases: TGTGCCAGCAGCTTAGTAGGCGGATCCGGGGGAACCGGGGAGCTGTTTTTT.

The CDR3 is CATAVRGRDGLVGYTF. CDR3 sequence (DNA): TGTGCCACCGCAGTTCGCGGCCGGGACGGCCTGGTTGGCTACACCTTC. The chain is built from TRBV24-1 and TRBJ1-2; tentative D call: TRBD1 (5 bases). This CDR3 is built from 16 residues. Trimming pared 9 bases from V and 7 bases from J, leaving 26 bases between. CDR1 and CDR2 from the germline V gene are KGHDR and SFDVKD.

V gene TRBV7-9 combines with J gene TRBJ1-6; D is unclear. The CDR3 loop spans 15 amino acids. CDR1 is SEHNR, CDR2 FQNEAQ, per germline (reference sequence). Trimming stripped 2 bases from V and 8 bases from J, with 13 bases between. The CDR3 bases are TGTGCCAGCAGCTTAACCGGAGATCCTGATTCACCCCTCCACTTT. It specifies CASSLTGDPDSPLHF. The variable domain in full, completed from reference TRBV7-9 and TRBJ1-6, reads DTGVSQNPRHKITKRGQNVTFRCDPISEHNRLYWYRQTLGQGPEFLTYFQNEAQLEKSRLLSDRFSAERPKGSFSTLEIQRTEQGDSAMYLCASSLTGDPDSPLHFGNGTRLTVT.

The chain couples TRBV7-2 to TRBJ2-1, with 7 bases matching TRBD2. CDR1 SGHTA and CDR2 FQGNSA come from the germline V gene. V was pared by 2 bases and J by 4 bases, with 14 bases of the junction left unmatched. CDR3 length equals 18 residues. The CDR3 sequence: CASSLRLFGGGAYNEQFF. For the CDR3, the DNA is TGTGCCAGCAGCTTAAGGTTGTTCGGCGGGGGAGCATACAATGAGCAGTTCTTC.

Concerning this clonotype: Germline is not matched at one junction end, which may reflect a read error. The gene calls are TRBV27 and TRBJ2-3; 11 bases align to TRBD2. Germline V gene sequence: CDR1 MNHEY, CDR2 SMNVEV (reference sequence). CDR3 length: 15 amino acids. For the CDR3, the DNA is TGTGCCAGCACTTTACTAGCGGGGGCCACAGATACGCAGTATTTT. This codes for CASTLLAGATDTQYF.

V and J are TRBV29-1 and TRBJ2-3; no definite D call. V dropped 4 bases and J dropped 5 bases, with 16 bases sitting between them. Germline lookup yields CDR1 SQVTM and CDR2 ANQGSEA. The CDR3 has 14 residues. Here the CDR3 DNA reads TGCAGCGTTGTCCCGACTTACGATGTAGATACGCAGTATTTT. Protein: CSVVPTYDVDTQYF.

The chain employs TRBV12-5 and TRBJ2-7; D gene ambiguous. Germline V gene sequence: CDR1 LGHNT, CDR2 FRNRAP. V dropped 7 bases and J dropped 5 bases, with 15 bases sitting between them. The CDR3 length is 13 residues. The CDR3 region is CASAQWNSDEQYF. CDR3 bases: TGTGCTAGTGCCCAATGGAATTCCGACGAGCAGTACTTC.

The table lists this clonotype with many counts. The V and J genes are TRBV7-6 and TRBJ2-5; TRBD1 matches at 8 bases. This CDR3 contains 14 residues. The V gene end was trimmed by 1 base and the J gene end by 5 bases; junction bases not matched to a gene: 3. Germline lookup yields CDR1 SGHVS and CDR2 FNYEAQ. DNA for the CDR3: TGTGCCAGCAGCTTAGGGACAGGGTGGGAGACCCAGTACTTC. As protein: CASSLGTGWETQYF.

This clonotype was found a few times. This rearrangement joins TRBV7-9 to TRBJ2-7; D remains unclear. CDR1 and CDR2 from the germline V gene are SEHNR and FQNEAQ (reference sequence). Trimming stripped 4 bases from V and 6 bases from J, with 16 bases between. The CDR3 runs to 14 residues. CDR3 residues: CASSYLQMGSEQYV. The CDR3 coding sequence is TGTGCCAGCAGCTACCTTCAAATGGGTTCCGAGCAGTACGTC.

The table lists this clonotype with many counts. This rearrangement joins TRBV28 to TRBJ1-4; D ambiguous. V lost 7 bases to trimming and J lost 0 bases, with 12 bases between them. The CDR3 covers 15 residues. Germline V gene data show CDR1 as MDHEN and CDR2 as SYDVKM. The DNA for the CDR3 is TGTGCCAGCACTTTGACGGTAGCAACTAATGAAAAACTGTTTTTT. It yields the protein CASTLTVATNEKLFF. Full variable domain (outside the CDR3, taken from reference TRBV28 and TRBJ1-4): DVKVTQSSRYLVKRTGEKVFLECVQDMDHENMFWYRQDPGLGLRLIYFSYDVKMKEKGDIPEGYSVSREKKERFSLILESASTNQTSMYLCASTLTVATNEKLFFGSGTQLSVL.